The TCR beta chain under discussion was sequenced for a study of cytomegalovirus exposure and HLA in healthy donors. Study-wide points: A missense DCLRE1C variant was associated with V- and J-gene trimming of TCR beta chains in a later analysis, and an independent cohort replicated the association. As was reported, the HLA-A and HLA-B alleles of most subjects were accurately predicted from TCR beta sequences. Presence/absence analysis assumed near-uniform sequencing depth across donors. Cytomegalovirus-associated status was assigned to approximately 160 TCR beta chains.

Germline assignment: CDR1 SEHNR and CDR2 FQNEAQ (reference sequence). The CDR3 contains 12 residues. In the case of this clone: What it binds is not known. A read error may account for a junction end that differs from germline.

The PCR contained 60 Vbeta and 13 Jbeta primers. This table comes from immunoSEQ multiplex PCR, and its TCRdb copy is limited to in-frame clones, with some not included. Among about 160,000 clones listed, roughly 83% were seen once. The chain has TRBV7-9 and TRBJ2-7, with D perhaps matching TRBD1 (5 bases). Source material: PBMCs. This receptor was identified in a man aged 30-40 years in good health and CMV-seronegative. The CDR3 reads CSSSQGGYEQYF. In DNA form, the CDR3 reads TGTTCCAGCTCCCAGGGTGGATACGAGCAGTACTTC.